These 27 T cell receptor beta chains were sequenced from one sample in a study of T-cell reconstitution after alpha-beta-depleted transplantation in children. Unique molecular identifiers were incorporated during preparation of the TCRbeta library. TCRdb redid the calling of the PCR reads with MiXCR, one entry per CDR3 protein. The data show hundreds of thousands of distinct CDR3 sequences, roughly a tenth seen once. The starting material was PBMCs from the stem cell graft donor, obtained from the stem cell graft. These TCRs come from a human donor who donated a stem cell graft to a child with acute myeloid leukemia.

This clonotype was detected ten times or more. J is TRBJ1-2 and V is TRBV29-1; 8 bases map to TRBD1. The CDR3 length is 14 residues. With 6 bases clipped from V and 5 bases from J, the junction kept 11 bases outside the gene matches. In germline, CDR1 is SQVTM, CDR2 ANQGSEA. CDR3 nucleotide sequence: TGCAGCGTAGATAGGACAGGGATGGCGTATGGCTACACCTTC. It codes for CSVDRTGMAYGYTF.

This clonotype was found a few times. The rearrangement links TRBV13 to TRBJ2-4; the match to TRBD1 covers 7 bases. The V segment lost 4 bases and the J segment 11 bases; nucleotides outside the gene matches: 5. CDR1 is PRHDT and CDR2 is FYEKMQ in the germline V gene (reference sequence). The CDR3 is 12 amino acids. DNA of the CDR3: TGTGCCAGCAGCTCAGACAGGGCCGTTCAGTACTTC. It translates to CASSSDRAVQYF.

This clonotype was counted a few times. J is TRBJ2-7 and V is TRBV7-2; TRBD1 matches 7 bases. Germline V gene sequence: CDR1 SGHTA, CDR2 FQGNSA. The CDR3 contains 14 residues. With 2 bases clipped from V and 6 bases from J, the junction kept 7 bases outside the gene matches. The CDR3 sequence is CASSLRQGLGEQYF. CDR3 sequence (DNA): TGTGCCAGCAGCTTACGACAGGGTTTGGGCGAGCAGTACTTC.

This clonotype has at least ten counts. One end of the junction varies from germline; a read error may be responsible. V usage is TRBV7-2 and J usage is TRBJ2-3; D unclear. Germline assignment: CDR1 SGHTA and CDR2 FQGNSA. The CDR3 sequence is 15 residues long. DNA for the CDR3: TGCGCCAGCAGCTTGGATCGCGGCAGCACAGATACGCAGTATTTT. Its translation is CASSLDRGSTDTQYF.

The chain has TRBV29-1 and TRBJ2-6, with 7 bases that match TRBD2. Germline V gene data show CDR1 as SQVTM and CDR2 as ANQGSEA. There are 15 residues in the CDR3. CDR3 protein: CSVPSGGTGANVLTF. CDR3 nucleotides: TGCAGTGTACCCTCGGGGGGTACTGGGGCCAACGTCCTGACTTTC.

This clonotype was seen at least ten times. Here the CDR3 reads CASTPGLAVGEQFF. The CDR3, as DNA: TGTGCCAGCACCCCGGGACTAGCTGTTGGTGAGCAGTTCTTC. V and J are TRBV12-3 or TRBV12-4 and TRBJ2-1, with 9 bases matching TRBD2. This CDR3 is 14 amino acids long. J gave up 9 bases and V 7 bases, and 10 bases lay outside the gene matches.

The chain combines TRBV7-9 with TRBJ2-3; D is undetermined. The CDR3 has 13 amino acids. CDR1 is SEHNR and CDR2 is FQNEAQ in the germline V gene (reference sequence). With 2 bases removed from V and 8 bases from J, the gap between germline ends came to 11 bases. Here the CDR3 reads CASSLFPSGTQYF. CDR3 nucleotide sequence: TGTGCCAGCAGCTTATTTCCGTCTGGTACGCAGTATTTT.

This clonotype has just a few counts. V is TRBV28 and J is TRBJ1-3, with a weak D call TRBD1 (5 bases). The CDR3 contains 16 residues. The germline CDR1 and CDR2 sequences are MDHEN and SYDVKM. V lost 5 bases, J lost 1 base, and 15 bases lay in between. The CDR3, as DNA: TGTGCCAGCAGTCCGGGGGGTTTGTGGTCTGGAAACACCATATATTTT. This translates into CASSPGGLWSGNTIYF.

Here the CDR3 DNA reads TGTGCCTGGAGTCCGTCGGGCAGGGGGCTTACTGAAGCTTTCTTT. Protein sequence: CAWSPSGRGLTEAFF. The rearrangement uses TRBV30 and TRBJ1-1; 8 positions match TRBD1. The CDR3 covers 15 residues. The V and J ends lost 2 bases and 5 bases, in that order; junction bases with no gene match: 10. In germline, CDR1 is GTSNPN, CDR2 SVGIG (reference sequence).

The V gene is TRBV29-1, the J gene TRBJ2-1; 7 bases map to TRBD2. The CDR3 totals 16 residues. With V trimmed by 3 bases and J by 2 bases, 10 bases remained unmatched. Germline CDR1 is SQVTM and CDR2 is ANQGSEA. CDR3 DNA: TGCAGCGTTGAGGGCGGGAGAGGTCCAGCCTACAATGAGCAGTTCTTC. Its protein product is CSVEGGRGPAYNEQFF.

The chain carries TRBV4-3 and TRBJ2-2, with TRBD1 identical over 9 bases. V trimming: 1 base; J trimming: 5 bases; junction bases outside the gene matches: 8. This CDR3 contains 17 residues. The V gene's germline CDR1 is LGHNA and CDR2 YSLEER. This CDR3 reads CASSQATGGGPTGELFF. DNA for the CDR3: TGCGCCAGCAGCCAAGCGACAGGGGGAGGGCCTACCGGGGAGCTGTTTTTT.

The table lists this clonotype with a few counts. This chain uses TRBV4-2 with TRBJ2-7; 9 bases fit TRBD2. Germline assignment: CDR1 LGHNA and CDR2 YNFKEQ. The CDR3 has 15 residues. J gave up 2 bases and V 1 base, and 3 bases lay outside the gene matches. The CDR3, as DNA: TGTGCCAGCAGCCAAGTAGCGGGAGCGCCCTACGAGCAGTACTTC. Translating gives CASSQVAGAPYEQYF.

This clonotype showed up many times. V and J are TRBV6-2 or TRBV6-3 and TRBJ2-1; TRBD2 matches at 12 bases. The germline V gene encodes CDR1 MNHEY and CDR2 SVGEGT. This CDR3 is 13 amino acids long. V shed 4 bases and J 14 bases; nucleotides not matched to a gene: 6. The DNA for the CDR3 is TGTGCCAGCAGTTGGGCTAGCGGGAGGGATAAGTTCTTC. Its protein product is CASSWASGRDKFF.

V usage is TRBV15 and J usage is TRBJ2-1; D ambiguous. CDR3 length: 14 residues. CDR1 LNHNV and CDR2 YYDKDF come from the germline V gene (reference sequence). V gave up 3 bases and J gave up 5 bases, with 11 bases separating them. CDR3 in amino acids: CATSRTDQNNEQFF. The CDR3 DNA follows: TGTGCCACCAGCAGGACCGACCAGAACAATGAGCAGTTCTTC. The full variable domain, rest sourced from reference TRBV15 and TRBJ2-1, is DAMVIQNPRYQVTQFGKPVTLSCSQTLNHNVMYWYQQKSSQAPKLLFHYYDKDFNNEADTPDNFQSRRPNTSFCFLDIRSPGLGDTAMYLCATSRTDQNNEQFFGPGTRLTVL.

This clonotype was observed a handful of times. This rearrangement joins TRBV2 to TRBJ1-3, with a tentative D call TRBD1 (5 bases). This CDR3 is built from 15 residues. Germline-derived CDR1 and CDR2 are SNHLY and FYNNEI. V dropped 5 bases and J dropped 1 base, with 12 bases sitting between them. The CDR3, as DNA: TGTGCCAGCAGTCGGGACGGACCATCTGGAAACACCATATATTTT. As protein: CASSRDGPSGNTIYF.

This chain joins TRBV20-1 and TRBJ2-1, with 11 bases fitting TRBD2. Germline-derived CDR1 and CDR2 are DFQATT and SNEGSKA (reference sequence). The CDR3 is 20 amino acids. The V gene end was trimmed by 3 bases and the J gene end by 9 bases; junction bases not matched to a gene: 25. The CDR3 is CSASAWGTGMGTSGRGEQFF. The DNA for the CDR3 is TGCAGTGCTAGCGCCTGGGGCACAGGGATGGGGACTAGCGGTCGGGGTGAGCAGTTCTTC.

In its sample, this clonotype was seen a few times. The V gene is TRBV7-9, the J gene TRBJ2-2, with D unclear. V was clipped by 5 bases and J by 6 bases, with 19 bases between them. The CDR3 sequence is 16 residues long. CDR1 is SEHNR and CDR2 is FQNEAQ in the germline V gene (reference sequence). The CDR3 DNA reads TGTGCCAGCAGCCCTACGTTCGGGCTAGAGGCCGGGGAGCTGTTTTTT. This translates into CASSPTFGLEAGELFF.

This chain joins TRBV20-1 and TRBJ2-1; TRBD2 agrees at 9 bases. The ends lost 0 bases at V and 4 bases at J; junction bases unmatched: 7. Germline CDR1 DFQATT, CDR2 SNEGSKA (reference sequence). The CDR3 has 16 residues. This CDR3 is CSARDLSGRTYNEQFF. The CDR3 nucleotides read TGCAGTGCTAGAGATTTAAGCGGGAGGACTTACAATGAGCAGTTCTTC.

The CDR3 DNA is TGTGCCAGCAGCCCCCGGACAGGGGTCACTGGGGGGACCCAGTACTTC. As protein: CASSPRTGVTGGTQYF. The chain couples TRBV7-2 to TRBJ2-5, with 9 nucleotides matching TRBD1. J gave up 7 bases and V 5 bases, and 14 bases lay outside the gene matches. Germline V gene data show CDR1 as SGHTA and CDR2 as FQGNSA. CDR3 length equals 16 residues.

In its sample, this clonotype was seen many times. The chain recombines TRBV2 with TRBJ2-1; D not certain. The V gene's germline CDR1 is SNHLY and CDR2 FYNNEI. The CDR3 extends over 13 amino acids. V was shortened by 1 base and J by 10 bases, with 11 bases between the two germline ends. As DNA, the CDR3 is TGTGCCAGCAGTGAAGGGACCGGACCAGAGCAGTTCTTC. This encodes CASSEGTGPEQFF.

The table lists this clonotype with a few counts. The CDR3 region is CASSGNIPVTGIGTEAFF. DNA of the CDR3: TGTGCCAGCAGCGGGAACATCCCCGTGACAGGGATCGGCACTGAAGCTTTCTTT. The chain has TRBV25-1 and TRBJ1-1; 7 positions match TRBD1. Per germline, CDR1 MGHDK and CDR2 SYGVNS. The V and J ends lost 6 bases and 4 bases, in that order; junction bases with no gene match: 20. This CDR3 contains 18 residues.

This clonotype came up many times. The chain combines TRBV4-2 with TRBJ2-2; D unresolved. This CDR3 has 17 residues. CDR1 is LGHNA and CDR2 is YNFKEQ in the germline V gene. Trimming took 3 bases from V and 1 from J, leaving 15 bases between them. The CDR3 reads CASSHLLGIGNTGELFF. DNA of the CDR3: TGTGCCAGCAGCCACCTCCTTGGGATCGGGAACACCGGGGAGCTGTTTTTT.

In nucleotides, the CDR3 is TGTGCCAGCAGTGCACCGACAGGCGATACGGAGCAGTACTTC. This gives the protein CASSAPTGDTEQYF. This sequence joins TRBV2 and TRBJ2-7; the D gene is possibly TRBD1 (6 bases). V lost 4 bases, J lost 7 bases, and 17 bases lay in between. Germline-derived CDR1 and CDR2 are SNHLY and FYNNEI. The CDR3 contains 14 residues.

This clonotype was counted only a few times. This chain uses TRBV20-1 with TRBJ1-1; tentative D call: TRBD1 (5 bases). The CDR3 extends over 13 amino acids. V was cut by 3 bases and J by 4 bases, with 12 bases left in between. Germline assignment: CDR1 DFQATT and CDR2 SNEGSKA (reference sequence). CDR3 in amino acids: CSARLVGTTEAFF. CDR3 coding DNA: TGCAGTGCTAGGTTGGTAGGGACCACTGAAGCTTTCTTT.

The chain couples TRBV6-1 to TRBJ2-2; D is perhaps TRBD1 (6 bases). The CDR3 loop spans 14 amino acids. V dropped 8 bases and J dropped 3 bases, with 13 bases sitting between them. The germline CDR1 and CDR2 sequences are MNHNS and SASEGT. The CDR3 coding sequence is TGTGCCAGCCGTCGCCCAGGGGACACCGGGGAGCTGTTTTTT. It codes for CASRRPGDTGELFF.

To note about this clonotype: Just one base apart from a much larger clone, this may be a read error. The CDR3 DNA reads TGCGCCAGCCAGGGAGGCACTGAAGCTTACTTT. Translation: CASQGGTEAYF. The chain combines TRBV5-1 with TRBJ1-1, with D possibly TRBD1 on 5 matching bases. The CDR3 is 11 amino acids. The germline gives CDR1 SGHRS, CDR2 YFSETQ.

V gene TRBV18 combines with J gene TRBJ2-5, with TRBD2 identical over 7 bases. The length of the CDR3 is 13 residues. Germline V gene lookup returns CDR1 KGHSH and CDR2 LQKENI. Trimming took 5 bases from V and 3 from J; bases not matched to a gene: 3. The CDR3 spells CASSVLAEETQYF. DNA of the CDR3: TGTGCCAGCTCAGTTCTAGCGGAAGAGACCCAGTACTTC.